Shown below are 7 T cell receptor beta chains from a single sample sequenced in a study of cytomegalovirus exposure and HLA in healthy donors. PCR employed 60 Vbeta and 13 Jbeta primers. Sequencing used immunoSEQ multiplex PCR; TCRdb keeps in-frame clones, though not all of them. This table holds around 140,000 clones, 82% found once. Source material: PBMCs. These receptors were taken from a male donor in good health and CMV-seronegative.

The rearrangement links TRBV4-3 to TRBJ2-4; TRBD2 is a possible D gene (6 bases). Germline-derived CDR1 and CDR2 are LGHNA and YSLEER. V was shortened by 4 bases and J by 5 bases, with 12 bases between the two germline ends. This CDR3 region has 14 residues. The CDR3 nucleotides read TGCGCCAGCAGCCGCGTTAGCGGAGAAAACATTCAGTACTTC. It codes for CASSRVSGENIQYF.

Only a few counts were recorded for this clone. The chain carries TRBV11-2 and TRBJ1-4, with D maybe TRBD1 (5 bases). Germline V lookup: CDR1 SGHAT, CDR2 FQNNGV. V was cut by 3 bases and J by 8 bases, with 10 bases left in between. The CDR3 covers 13 residues. The CDR3 here is CASSFTGSEKLFF. The CDR3 nucleotides read TGTGCCAGCAGCTTCACAGGCAGCGAAAAACTGTTTTTT.

This clone occurred once. The chain links TRBV28 to TRBJ2-5, with D unresolved. Between the trimmed V and J ends, which lost 8 bases and 5 bases, there was a span of 9 bases. The CDR3 spans 11 residues. Germline V CDR1 and CDR2: MDHEN, SYDVKM. The CDR3 nucleotides are TGTGCCAGCGCCCGGTGGGAGACCCAGTACTTC. This codes for CASARWETQYF. The variable domain in full, with the rest retrieved from reference TRBV28 and TRBJ2-5, is DVKVTQSSRYLVKRTGEKVFLECVQDMDHENMFWYRQDPGLGLRLIYFSYDVKMKEKGDIPEGYSVSREKKERFSLILESASTNQTSMYLCASARWETQYFGPGTRLLVL.

The rearrangement joins TRBV7-9 to TRBJ1-5; a possible D gene is TRBD1 (5 bases). Germline-derived CDR1 and CDR2 are SEHNR and FQNEAQ (reference sequence). There are 14 residues in the CDR3. V lost 5 bases and J 7 bases, leaving 15 bases between the germline ends. CDR3 residues: CASSVGGENQPQHF. In DNA, the CDR3 is TGTGCCAGCAGCGTGGGGGGGGAAAACCAGCCCCAGCATTTT.

This clone was seen only once. The gene calls are TRBV28 and TRBJ2-3, with TRBD2 as a possible D gene (6 bases). This CDR3 comprises 17 residues. Germline CDR1 is MDHEN and CDR2 is SYDVKM. Trimming left V 2 bases short and J 6 bases short, with 21 bases between. In nucleotides, the CDR3 is TGTGCCAGCAGTTTAGACCGGCTAGCGACCGGTGGGGATACGCAGTATTTT. This codes for CASSLDRLATGGDTQYF.

The V call is TRBV7-2, the J call TRBJ1-2, with 8 bases lining up with TRBD1. Per the germline V gene, CDR1 is SGHTA and CDR2 is FQGNSA. V dropped 5 bases and J dropped 3; count of bases not matched to a gene: 5. CDR3 length: 14 amino acids. The CDR3 DNA reads TGTGCCAGCAGCCCCTCGACAGGGGACTATGGCTACACCTTC. Protein sequence: CASSPSTGDYGYTF.

The V and J genes are TRBV29-1 and TRBJ2-7, with D possibly matching TRBD2 (5 bases). Germline V lookup: CDR1 SQVTM, CDR2 ANQGSEA. The CDR3 has 12 amino acids. V lost 3 bases and J 2 bases, leaving 8 bases between the germline ends. CDR3 protein: CSVDPGTYEQYF. CDR3 DNA sequence: TGCAGCGTTGATCCCGGGACCTACGAGCAGTACTTC.